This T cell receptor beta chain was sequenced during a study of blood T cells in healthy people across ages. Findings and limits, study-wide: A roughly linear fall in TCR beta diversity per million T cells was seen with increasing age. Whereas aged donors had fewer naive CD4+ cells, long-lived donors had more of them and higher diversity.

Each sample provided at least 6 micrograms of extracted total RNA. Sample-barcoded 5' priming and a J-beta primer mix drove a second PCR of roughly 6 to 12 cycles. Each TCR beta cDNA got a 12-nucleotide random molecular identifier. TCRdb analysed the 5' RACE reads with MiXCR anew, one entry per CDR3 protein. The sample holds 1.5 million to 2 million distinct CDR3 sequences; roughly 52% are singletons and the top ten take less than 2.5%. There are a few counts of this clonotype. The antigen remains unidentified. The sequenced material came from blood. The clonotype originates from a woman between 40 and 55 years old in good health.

The CDR3 coding sequence is TGCGCCAGCAGCCAAGAGGAGGCCGGGTTCGAGCAGTACTTC. This translates into CASSQEEAGFEQYF. The genes are TRBV4-3 and TRBJ2-7; a possible D gene is TRBD2 (5 bases). Deletions cut 0 bases from V and 6 bases from J, with 12 bases between. Germline CDR1 reads LGHNA; CDR2 reads YSLEER. The CDR3 has 14 residues.